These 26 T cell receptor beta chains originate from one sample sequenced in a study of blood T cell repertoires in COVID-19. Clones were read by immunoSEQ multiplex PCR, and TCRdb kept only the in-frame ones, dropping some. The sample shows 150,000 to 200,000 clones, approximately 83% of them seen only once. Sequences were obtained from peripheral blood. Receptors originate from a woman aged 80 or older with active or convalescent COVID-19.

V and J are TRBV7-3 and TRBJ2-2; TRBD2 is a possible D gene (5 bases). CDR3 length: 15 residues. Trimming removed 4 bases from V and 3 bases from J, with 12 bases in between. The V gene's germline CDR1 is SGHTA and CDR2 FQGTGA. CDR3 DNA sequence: TGTGCCAGCAGCTCCACCGAGGGATACACCGGGGAGCTGTTTTTT. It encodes CASSSTEGYTGELFF.

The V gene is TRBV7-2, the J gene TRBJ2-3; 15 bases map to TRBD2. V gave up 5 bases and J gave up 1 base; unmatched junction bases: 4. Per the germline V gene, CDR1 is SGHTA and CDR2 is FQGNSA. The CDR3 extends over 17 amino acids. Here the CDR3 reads CASSRTSGGAGTDTQYF. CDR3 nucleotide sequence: TGTGCCAGCAGCCGGACTAGCGGGGGGGCCGGCACAGATACGCAGTATTTT. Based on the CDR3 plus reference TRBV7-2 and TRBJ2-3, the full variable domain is GAGVSQSPSNKVTEKGKDVELRCDPISGHTALYWYRQSLGQGLEFLIYFQGNSAPDKSGLPSDRFSAERTGGSVSTLTIQRTQQEDSAVYLCASSRTSGGAGTDTQYFGPGTRLTVL.

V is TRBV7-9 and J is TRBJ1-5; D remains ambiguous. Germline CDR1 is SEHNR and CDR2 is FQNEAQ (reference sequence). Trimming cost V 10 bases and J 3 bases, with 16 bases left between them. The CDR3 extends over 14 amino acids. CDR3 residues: CATTYRGDNQPQHF. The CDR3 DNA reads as TGTGCCACTACGTATCGAGGAGACAATCAGCCCCAGCATTTT.

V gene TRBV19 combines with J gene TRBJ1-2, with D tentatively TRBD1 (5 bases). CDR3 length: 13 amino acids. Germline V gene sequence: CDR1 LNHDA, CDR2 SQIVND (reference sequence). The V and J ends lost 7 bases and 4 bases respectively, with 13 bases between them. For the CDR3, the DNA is TGTGCCAGTACCCCTTCAGGGTTCTATGGCTACACCTTC. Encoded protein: CASTPSGFYGYTF.

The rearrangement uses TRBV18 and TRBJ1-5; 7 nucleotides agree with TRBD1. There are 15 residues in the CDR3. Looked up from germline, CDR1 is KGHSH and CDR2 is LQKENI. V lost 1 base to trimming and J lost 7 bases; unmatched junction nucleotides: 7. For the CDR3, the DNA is TGTGCCAGCTCACCACAACAGGGGTCGGGGCAGCCCCAGCATTTT. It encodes CASSPQQGSGQPQHF.

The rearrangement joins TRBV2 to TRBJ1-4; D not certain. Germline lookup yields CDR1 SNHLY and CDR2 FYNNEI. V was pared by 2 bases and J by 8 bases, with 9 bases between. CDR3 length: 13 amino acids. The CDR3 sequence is CASSERVAEKLFF. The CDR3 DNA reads TGTGCCAGCAGTGAACGGGTGGCCGAAAAACTGTTTTTT.

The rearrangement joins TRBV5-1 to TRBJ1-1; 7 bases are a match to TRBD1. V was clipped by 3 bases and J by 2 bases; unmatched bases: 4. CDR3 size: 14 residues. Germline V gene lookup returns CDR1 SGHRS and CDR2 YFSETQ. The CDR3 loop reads CASSSTGANTEAFF. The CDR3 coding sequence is TGCGCCAGCAGCTCCACAGGGGCAAACACTGAAGCTTTCTTT.

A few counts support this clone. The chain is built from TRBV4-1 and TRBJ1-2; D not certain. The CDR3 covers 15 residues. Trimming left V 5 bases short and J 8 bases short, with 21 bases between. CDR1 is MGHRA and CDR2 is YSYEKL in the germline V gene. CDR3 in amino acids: CASSTPGGPFRGYTF. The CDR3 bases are TGCGCCAGCAGCACCCCGGGAGGGCCCTTTAGAGGCTACACCTTC.

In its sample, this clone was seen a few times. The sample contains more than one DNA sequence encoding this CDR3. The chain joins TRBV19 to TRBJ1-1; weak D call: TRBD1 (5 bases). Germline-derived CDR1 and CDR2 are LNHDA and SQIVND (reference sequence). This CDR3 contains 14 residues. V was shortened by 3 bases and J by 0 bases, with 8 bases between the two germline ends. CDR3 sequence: CASSIGGVNTEAFF. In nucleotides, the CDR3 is TGTGCCAGTAGTATCGGAGGGGTGAACACTGAAGCTTTCTTT.

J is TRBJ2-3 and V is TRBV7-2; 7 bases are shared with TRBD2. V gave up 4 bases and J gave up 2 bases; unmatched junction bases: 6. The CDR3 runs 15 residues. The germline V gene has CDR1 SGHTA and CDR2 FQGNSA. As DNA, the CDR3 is TGTGCCAGCAGCTCCTGGGGGACTAACACAGATACGCAGTATTTT. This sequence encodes CASSSWGTNTDTQYF.

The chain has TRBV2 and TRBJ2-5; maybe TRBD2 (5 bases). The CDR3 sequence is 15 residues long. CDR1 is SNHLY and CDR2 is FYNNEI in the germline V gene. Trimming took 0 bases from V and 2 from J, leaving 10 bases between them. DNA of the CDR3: TGTGCCAGCAGTGAAGCGGGAGCGCCTCAAGAGACCCAGTACTTC. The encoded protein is CASSEAGAPQETQYF.

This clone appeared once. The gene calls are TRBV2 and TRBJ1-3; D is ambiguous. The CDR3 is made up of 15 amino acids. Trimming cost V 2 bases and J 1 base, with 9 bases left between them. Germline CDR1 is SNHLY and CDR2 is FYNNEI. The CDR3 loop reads CASSELGISGNTIYF. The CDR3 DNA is TGTGCCAGCAGTGAACTGGGCATATCTGGAAACACCATATATTTT.

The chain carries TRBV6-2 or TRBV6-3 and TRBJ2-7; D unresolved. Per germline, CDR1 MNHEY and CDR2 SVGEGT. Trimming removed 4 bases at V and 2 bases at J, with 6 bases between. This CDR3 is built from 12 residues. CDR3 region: CASSFTTYEQYF. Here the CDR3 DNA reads TGTGCCAGCAGTTTTACTACCTACGAGCAGTACTTC.

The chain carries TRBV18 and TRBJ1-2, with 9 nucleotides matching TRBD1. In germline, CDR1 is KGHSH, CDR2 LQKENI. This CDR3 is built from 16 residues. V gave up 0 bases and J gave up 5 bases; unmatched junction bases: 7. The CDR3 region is CASSPPGQGGRYGYTF. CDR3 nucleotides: TGTGCCAGCTCACCACCGGGACAGGGTGGGAGGTATGGCTACACCTTC.

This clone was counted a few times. For the CDR3, the DNA is TGCGCCAGCAGCCAAGGGGCTCAGGCCTCTGGAAACACCATATATTTT. Protein product: CASSQGAQASGNTIYF. The chain uses TRBV4-1 and TRBJ1-3, with unresolved D. CDR1 is MGHRA, CDR2 YSYEKL, per germline. This CDR3 has 16 residues. Trimming took off 1 base at V and 0 bases at J, with 10 bases between the two ends.

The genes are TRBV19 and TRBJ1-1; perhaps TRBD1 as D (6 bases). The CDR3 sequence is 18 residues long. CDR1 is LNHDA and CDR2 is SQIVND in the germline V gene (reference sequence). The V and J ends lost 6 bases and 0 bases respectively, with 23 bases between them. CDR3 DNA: TGTGCCAGTAGACCCTCGGCAGGGACATTTGGGATGAACACTGAAGCTTTCTTT. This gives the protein CASRPSAGTFGMNTEAFF.

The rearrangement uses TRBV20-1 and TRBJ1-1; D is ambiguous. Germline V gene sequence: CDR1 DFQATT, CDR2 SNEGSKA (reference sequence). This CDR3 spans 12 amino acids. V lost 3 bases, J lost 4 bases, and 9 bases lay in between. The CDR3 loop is CSASRGATEAFF. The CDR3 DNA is TGCAGTGCTAGTCGGGGAGCCACTGAAGCTTTCTTT.

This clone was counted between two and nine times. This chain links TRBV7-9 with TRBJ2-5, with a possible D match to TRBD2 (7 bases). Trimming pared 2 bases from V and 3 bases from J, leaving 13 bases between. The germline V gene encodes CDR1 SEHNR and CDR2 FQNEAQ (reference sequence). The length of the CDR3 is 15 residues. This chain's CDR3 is CASSLSGGAEETQYF. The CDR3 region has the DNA TGTGCCAGCAGCTTATCGGGGGGCGCCGAAGAGACCCAGTACTTC.

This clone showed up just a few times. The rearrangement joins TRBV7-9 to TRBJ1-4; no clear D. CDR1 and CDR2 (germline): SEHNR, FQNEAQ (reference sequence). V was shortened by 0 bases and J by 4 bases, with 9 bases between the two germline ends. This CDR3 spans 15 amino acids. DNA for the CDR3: TGTGCCAGCAGCTTAGCGGGAGGGAGTAATGAAAAACTGTTTTTT. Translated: CASSLAGGSNEKLFF.

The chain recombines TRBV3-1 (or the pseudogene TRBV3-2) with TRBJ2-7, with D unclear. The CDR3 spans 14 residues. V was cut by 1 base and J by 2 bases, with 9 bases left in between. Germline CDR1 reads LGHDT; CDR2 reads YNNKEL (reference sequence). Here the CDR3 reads CASSQGLVTYEQYF. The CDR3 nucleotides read TGTGCCAGCAGCCAAGGTCTCGTTACCTACGAGCAGTACTTC.

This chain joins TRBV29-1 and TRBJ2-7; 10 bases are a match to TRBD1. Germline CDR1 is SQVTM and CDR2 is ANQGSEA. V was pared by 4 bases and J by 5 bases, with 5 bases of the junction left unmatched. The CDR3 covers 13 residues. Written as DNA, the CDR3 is TGCAGCGTTGTGGGGACAGGGGACAACGAGCAGTACTTC. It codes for CSVVGTGDNEQYF.

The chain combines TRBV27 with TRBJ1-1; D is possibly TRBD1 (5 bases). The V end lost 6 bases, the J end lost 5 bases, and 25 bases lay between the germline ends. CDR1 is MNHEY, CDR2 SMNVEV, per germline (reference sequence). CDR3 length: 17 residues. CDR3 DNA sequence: TGTGCCAGCAGCCGTTCATCGGGGGTTCGCGGGGGGACTGAAGCTTTCTTT. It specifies CASSRSSGVRGGTEAFF.

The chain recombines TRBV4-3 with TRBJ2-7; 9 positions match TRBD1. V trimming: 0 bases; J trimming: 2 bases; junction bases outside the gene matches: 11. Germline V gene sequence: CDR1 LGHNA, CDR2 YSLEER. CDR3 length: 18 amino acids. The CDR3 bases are TGCGCCAGCAGCCAAGATCCGTACGAGGGACAGGGAGCCTACGAGCAGTACTTC. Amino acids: CASSQDPYEGQGAYEQYF.

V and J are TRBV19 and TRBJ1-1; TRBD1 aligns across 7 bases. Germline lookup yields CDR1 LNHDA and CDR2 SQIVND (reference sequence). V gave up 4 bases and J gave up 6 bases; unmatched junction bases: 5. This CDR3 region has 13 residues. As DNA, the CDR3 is TGTGCCAGTAGTAGAGACAGGGTTGCTGAAGCTTTCTTT. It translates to CASSRDRVAEAFF.

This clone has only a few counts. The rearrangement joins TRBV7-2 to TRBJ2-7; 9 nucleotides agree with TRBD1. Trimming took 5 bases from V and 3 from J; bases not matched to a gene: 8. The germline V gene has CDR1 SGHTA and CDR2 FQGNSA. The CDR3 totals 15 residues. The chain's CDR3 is CASSTQQGAGYEQYF. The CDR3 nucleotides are TGTGCCAGCAGCACTCAACAGGGGGCTGGCTACGAGCAGTACTTC.

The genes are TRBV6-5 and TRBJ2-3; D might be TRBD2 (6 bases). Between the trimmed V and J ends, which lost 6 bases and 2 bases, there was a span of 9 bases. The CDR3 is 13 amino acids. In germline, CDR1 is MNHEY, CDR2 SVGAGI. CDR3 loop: CASRDYFTDTQYF. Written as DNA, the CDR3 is TGTGCCAGCAGGGACTACTTCACAGATACGCAGTATTTT.